This T cell receptor beta chain was sequenced during a study of somatic mutations in cytotoxic T cells in rheumatoid arthritis. Using immunoSEQ multiplex PCR, the repertoire was profiled, and TCRdb retains in-frame clones only, with some absent. Among under 20,000 clones, 75% to 80% were seen once, and the ten largest hold 15% to 20%. The source material was CD8+ T cells sorted from blood. The clonotype was recovered from an adult with rheumatoid arthritis.

The CDR3: CATGPSGGNTGELFF. The CDR3, as DNA: TGTGCCACCGGTCCTAGCGGGGGGAACACCGGGGAGCTGTTTTTT. The rearrangement links TRBV15 to TRBJ2-2, with TRBD2 matching 10 bases. Germline CDR1 reads LNHNV; CDR2 reads YYDKDF (reference sequence). The V gene end was trimmed by 8 bases and the J gene end by 1 base; junction bases not matched to a gene: 4. The CDR3 has 15 amino acids.